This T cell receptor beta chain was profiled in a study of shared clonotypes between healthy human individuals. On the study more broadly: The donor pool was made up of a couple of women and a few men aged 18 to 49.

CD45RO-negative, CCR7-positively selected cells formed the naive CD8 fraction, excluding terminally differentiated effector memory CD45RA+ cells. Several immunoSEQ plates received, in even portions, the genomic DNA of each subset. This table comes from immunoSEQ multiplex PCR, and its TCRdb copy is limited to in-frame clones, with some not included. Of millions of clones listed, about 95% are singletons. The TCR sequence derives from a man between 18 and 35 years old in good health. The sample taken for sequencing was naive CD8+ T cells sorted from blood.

CDR3 coding DNA: TGTGCCTGGACTCCGGACAGATCCCACTACGAGCAGTACTTC. Translating gives CAWTPDRSHYEQYF. The rearrangement joins TRBV30 to TRBJ2-7; possibly TRBD1 for D (6 bases). CDR1 and CDR2 (germline): GTSNPN, SVGIG (reference sequence). This CDR3 has 14 amino acids. Trimming cost V 4 bases and J 3 bases, with 16 bases left between them. Filled out from reference TRBV30 and TRBJ2-7, the complete variable domain reads SQTIHQWPATLVQPVGSPLSLECTVEGTSNPNLYWYRQAAGRGLQLLFYSVGIGQISSEVPQNLSASRPQDRQFILSSKKLLLSDSGFYLCAWTPDRSHYEQYFGPGTRLTVT.